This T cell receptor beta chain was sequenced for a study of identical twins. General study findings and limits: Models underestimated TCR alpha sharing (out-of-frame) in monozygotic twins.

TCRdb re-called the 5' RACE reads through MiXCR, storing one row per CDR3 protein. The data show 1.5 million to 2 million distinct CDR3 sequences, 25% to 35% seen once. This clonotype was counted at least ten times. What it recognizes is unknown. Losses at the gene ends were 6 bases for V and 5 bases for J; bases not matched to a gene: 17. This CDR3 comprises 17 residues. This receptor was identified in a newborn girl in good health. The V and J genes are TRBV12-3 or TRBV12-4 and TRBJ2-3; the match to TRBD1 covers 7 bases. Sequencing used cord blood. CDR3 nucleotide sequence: TGTGCCAGCAGCCCTGGTGTGGGGACAGATCCCCTAGATACGCAGTATTTT. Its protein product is CASSPGVGTDPLDTQYF.